A selection of T cell receptor beta chains follows, all from one sample in a study of blood T cell repertoires in COVID-19. Produced via immunoSEQ multiplex PCR; TCRdb's table is partial and in-frame only. The sample shows over 4,000 clones, 70% to 85% of them seen only once. Sequencing was done on a sample of peripheral blood. Receptors originate from a human donor with active or convalescent COVID-19. The donor label of this sample is uncertain. The CDR3 runs from the conserved cysteine through the conserved F or W. The order of the fields is J gene, V gene, CDR3 protein.

TRBJ2-1,TRBV19,CASSLQGGSYNEQFF
TRBJ1-3,TRBV5-1,CASRGDNSGNTIYF
TRBJ2-5,TRBV11-1,CASSPGTSGRRETQYF
TRBJ2-1,TRBV6-2/TRBV6-3,CASSTRQGSFYNEQFF
TRBJ1-2,TRBV19,CASSITGTGGFLFYGYTF
TRBJ2-1,TRBV11-3,CASSTRLASINEQFF
TRBJ1-2,TRBV3-1/TRBV3-2,CASSPGQGRGGYTF
TRBJ1-6,TRBV2,CASSKSRQGKGVDSPLHF
TRBJ2-5,TRBV27,CASSGRGKTQYF
TRBJ1-2,TRBV5-1,CASSLEGANYGYTF
TRBJ2-7,TRBV5-1,CASSPGLAGGLTEQYF
TRBJ1-2,TRBV2,CASSTRGDYGYTF
TRBJ1-1,TRBV9,CASSVGDRVHTEAFF
TRBJ2-5,TRBV25-1,CASSEDRGETQYF
TRBJ1-1,TRBV18,CASSPGTDRLNTEAFF
TRBJ2-7,TRBV5-6,CASSSGVAGIEQYF
TRBJ1-1,TRBV6-5,CASSYGGGGNTEAFF
TRBJ2-1,TRBV29-1,CAGDRGSDEQFF
TRBJ2-2,TRBV11-2,CASSFRQGNTGELFF
TRBJ2-7,TRBV7-2,CASSLNPGPYEQYF
TRBJ2-7,TRBV5-6,CASSHLSPAHYEQYF
TRBJ1-3,TRBV9,CASSGRDRHPLGNTIYF
TRBJ1-5,TRBV19,CASSPKGTGYQPQHF
TRBJ2-1,TRBV5-1,CASSLFAGQNNEQFF
TRBJ2-5,TRBV6-5,CASSRTAPETQYF
TRBJ1-5,TRBV24-1,CATSEGAHNQPQHF
TRBJ1-1,TRBV7-9,CASSLGRTEAFF
TRBJ1-2,TRBV5-1,CASSLDDRGDGYTF
TRBJ2-3,TRBV30,CACTRTSSTDTQYF
TRBJ2-5,TRBV5-4,CASSPDREETQYF
TRBJ2-2,TRBV7-9,CASSRDSPLTGELFF
TRBJ1-1,TRBV30,CASRSQGMNTEAFF
TRBJ1-5,TRBV19,CASSIARTGNQPQHF
TRBJ2-7,TRBV3-1/TRBV3-2,CASSQWETSGYYEQYF
TRBJ1-5,TRBV12-5,CASGLAGQGAVYSNQPQHF
TRBJ2-1,TRBV18,CASSPLNFGTANNEQFF